The following is a T cell receptor (beta chain) sequence with its context. The germline gives CDR1 SGHAT, CDR2 FQDESV (reference sequence). The CDR3 runs to 13 residues. The germline V and J ends were trimmed by 3 bases and 2 bases, with 7 bases remaining between them. Ten immunoSEQ deep assay plates were used to sequence the DNA of unsorted PBMCs. Sequencing was performed with immunoSEQ multiplex PCR; in TCRdb, only in-frame clones are kept and a portion is missing. Here the sample spans approximately 480,000 clones, about 80% being singletons. The data originate from a study of shared clonotypes between healthy human individuals.

The specimen was PBMCs. The genes are TRBV11-1 and TRBJ1-1; D gene ambiguous. The clonotype was recovered from a woman aged 40 to 50 in good health. Some clones in this sample may be carry-over from other donors' samples. In nucleotides, the CDR3 is TGTGCCAGCAGCTTCCAGAGAAACACTGAAGCTTTCTTT. This translates into CASSFQRNTEAFF.